These 27 T cell receptor beta chains originate from one sample sequenced in a study of blood T cells in healthy people across ages. Alongside a J-beta primer mix, a sample-barcoded 5' primer served in a second PCR lasting roughly 6 to 12 cycles. From the 5' RACE reads, TCRdb called clonotypes with MiXCR, one entry per CDR3 protein. In the table there are about 2 million distinct CDR3 sequences, roughly 50% of which are singletons. The sample was blood. Receptors originate from a middle-aged woman in good health.

This clonotype was recorded a few times. V gene TRBV12-3 or TRBV12-4 combines with J gene TRBJ2-7; the D gene is possibly TRBD2 (5 bases). CDR3 length: 13 amino acids. Trimming pared 8 bases from V and 3 bases from J, leaving 14 bases between. This CDR3 is CASPNRGHYEQYF. The CDR3 region has the DNA TGTGCCAGCCCCAACAGAGGGCACTACGAGCAGTACTTC.

This clonotype was seen a handful of times. This chain links TRBV7-9 with TRBJ2-1; D uncertain. The CDR3 is 13 residues long. The germline gives CDR1 SEHNR, CDR2 FQNEAQ (reference sequence). Trimming shortened V by 1 base and J by 5 bases, and 6 bases separated the two germline ends. The CDR3 sequence is CASSLDVHNEQFF. CDR3 nucleotides: TGTGCCAGCAGCTTAGATGTGCACAATGAGCAGTTCTTC. The full variable domain, rest sourced from reference TRBV7-9 and TRBJ2-1, is DTGVSQNPRHKITKRGQNVTFRCDPISEHNRLYWYRQTLGQGPEFLTYFQNEAQLEKSRLLSDRFSAERPKGSFSTLEIQRTEQGDSAMYLCASSLDVHNEQFFGPGTRLTVL.

V gene TRBV20-1 combines with J gene TRBJ2-1; 9 bases map to TRBD2. The end of the DNA aligns better with TRBJ2-7, so the J call may be wrong. From germline, CDR1 is DFQATT and CDR2 SNEGSKA (reference sequence). The CDR3 totals 15 residues. DNA of the CDR3: TGCAGTGCTGGGCCAAGCGGGGGGTGGGGCGATGAGCAGTACTTC. Translating it yields CSAGPSGGWGDEQYF.

The gene calls are TRBV28 and TRBJ2-7; the match to TRBD1 covers 7 bases. With 5 bases clipped from V and 2 bases from J, the junction kept 9 bases outside the gene matches. This CDR3 comprises 15 residues. Germline V gives CDR1 MDHEN, CDR2 SYDVKM. The CDR3 loop reads CASSPGTEVTYEQYF. CDR3 in DNA: TGTGCCAGCAGTCCCGGGACAGAAGTCACCTACGAGCAGTACTTC.

V usage is TRBV7-9 and J usage is TRBJ1-5; no clear D. The CDR3 is 13 amino acids. V dropped 5 bases and J dropped 4 bases, with 9 bases sitting between them. CDR1 is SEHNR and CDR2 is FQNEAQ in the germline V gene (reference sequence). The CDR3 DNA is TGTGCCAGCAGCCAGAACGGAAATCAGCCCCAGCATTTT. Its translation: CASSQNGNQPQHF.

The chain combines TRBV15 with TRBJ2-3; 8 bases are shared with TRBD2. V shed 1 base and J 0 bases; nucleotides not matched to a gene: 3. Germline CDR1 is LNHNV and CDR2 is YYDKDF (reference sequence). The CDR3 is 16 residues long. Written as DNA, the CDR3 is TGTGCCACCAGCAGAGTGCTAGCGGGTAGCACAGATACGCAGTATTTT. Its protein product is CATSRVLAGSTDTQYF.

In this sample, this clonotype turned up a few times. This chain joins TRBV2 and TRBJ2-4; D unresolved. Germline V lookup: CDR1 SNHLY, CDR2 FYNNEI. This CDR3 has 15 amino acids. V lost 0 bases and J 13 bases, leaving 19 bases between the germline ends. CDR3 loop: CASSEARRNYNEQYF. CDR3 DNA sequence: TGTGCCAGCAGTGAAGCTCGAAGAAATTACAATGAGCAGTACTTC.

The V call is TRBV28, the J call TRBJ1-6; a possible D gene is TRBD1 (5 bases). Germline assignment: CDR1 MDHEN and CDR2 SYDVKM. Trimming pared 7 bases from V and 9 bases from J, leaving 13 bases between. The CDR3 is 13 residues long. CDR3 nucleotide sequence: TGTGCCAGCATAGAGGGGTATGGTTCACCCCTCCACTTT. It is translated as CASIEGYGSPLHF.

The chain has TRBV7-2 and TRBJ1-2; D possibly corresponds to TRBD1 (5 bases). V lost 4 bases and J lost 8, with 20 bases in between. The CDR3 covers 15 residues. Germline loops: CDR1 SGHTA, CDR2 FQGNSA. The CDR3 DNA reads as TGTGCCAGCAGCTCCTACGGGGTGTGGGGGTTGGGCTACACCTTC. The encoded protein is CASSSYGVWGLGYTF.

This clonotype came up a few times. The V gene is TRBV20-1, the J gene TRBJ2-3; no clear D gene. V gave up 0 bases and J gave up 5 bases, with 12 bases separating them. In germline, CDR1 is DFQATT, CDR2 SNEGSKA (reference sequence). CDR3 length: 14 amino acids. CDR3 nucleotide sequence: TGCAGTGCTAGAGATTTGTACCGCGGAGATACGCAGTATTTT. This gives the protein CSARDLYRGDTQYF.

This clonotype has more than one count but fewer than ten. Its ends do not fully match the called genes, so a read error is possible. The chain uses TRBV7-3 and TRBJ1-1; D not certain. The V gene's germline CDR1 is SGHTA and CDR2 FQGTGA. The CDR3 loop spans 13 amino acids. CDR3 region: CASSVLRNNEAFF. DNA of the CDR3: TGTGCCAGCAGCGTATTAAGGAACAATGAAGCTTTCTTT.

This clonotype was recorded once. The V call is TRBV28, the J call TRBJ2-3; TRBD2 aligns across 12 bases. After removal of 5 bases from V and 2 bases from J, the junction contained 11 bases not matched to a gene. In germline, CDR1 is MDHEN, CDR2 SYDVKM. This CDR3 contains 18 residues. The CDR3 here is CASSPVELAGGFTDTQYF. The CDR3 coding sequence is TGTGCCAGCAGTCCCGTCGAGCTAGCGGGGGGGTTCACAGATACGCAGTATTTT.

The chain combines TRBV6-2 or TRBV6-3 with TRBJ2-1; TRBD2 aligns across 11 bases. The CDR3 has 17 residues. Looked up from germline, CDR1 is MNHEY and CDR2 is SVGEGT. The ends lost 6 bases at V and 4 bases at J; junction bases unmatched: 11. The DNA of the CDR3 is TGTGCCAGCAGCCCTCGGCGTCCTAGCGGGGGGTACAATGAGCAGTTCTTC. This translates into CASSPRRPSGGYNEQFF.

The chain recombines TRBV20-1 with TRBJ1-6; 7 bases align to TRBD1. Germline trimming cut 6 bases from V and 2 bases from J; bases unmatched to any gene: 4. This CDR3 is 14 amino acids long. CDR1 DFQATT and CDR2 SNEGSKA come from the germline V gene (reference sequence). CDR3 nucleotides: TGCAGTGCCGGACAGGAGCCCTATAATTCACCCCTCCACTTT. Its protein product is CSAGQEPYNSPLHF.

This chain links TRBV7-6 with TRBJ2-5; D tentatively reads TRBD1 or TRBD2 (5 bases each). Germline V gene data show CDR1 as SGHVS and CDR2 as FNYEAQ. The length of the CDR3 is 13 residues. V was pared by 5 bases and J by 7 bases, with 14 bases between. CDR3 nucleotides: TGTGCCAGCAGCCAACGTAAGGGACGGACCCAGTACTTC. Translation gives CASSQRKGRTQYF.

The CDR3 loop is CSAIAASGSSDTQYF. The CDR3 nucleotides are TGCAGTGCTATAGCGGCTAGCGGGAGTTCAGATACGCAGTATTTT. The V gene is TRBV20-1, the J gene TRBJ2-3, with 10 bases identical to TRBD2. Germline CDR1 DFQATT, CDR2 SNEGSKA (reference sequence). V lost 4 bases to trimming and J lost 4 bases; unmatched junction nucleotides: 8. This CDR3 has 15 amino acids.

The rearrangement joins TRBV3-1 to TRBJ2-3; D is unclear. This CDR3 is 15 amino acids long. The germline CDR1 and CDR2 sequences are LGHDT and YNNKEL (reference sequence). Trimming left V 4 bases short and J 3 bases short, with 14 bases between. The CDR3 loop is CASSPRTVQTDTQYF. CDR3 coding DNA: TGTGCCAGCAGCCCCCGGACGGTACAAACAGATACGCAGTATTTT.

The rearrangement links TRBV9 to TRBJ2-1; no clear D gene. V was cut by 0 bases and J by 6 bases, with 19 bases left in between. This CDR3 comprises 17 residues. In germline, CDR1 is SGDLS, CDR2 YYNGEE. The CDR3 nucleotides are TGTGCCAGCAGCGTAGCCCCTCAGCACACCACCTTCAATGAGCAGTTCTTC. Translating gives CASSVAPQHTTFNEQFF.

The V call is TRBV7-9, the J call TRBJ1-5, with no clear D. This CDR3 spans 13 amino acids. Germline CDR1 and CDR2: SEHNR and FQNEAQ (reference sequence). Between the trimmed V and J ends, which lost 4 bases and 6 bases, there was a span of 10 bases. CDR3 coding DNA: TGTGCCAGCAGCTCTGGACGGAGTCAGCCCCAGCATTTT. Protein product: CASSSGRSQPQHF.

Regarding this clonotype: This may stem from a read error, because a much larger clone lies one nucleotide away. The rearrangement joins TRBV4-1 to TRBJ2-6, with D possibly being TRBD1 (5 bases). Per germline, CDR1 MGHRA and CDR2 YSYEKL. This CDR3 is built from 15 residues. The CDR3 DNA follows: TGCGCCAGCAGCCAAGATATCTCTGGGGCCAACGTCCCGACTTTC. Translation: CASSQDISGANVPTF.

Only a few counts were recorded for this clonotype. V is TRBV7-3 and J is TRBJ2-1; D is undetermined. CDR3 length: 15 amino acids. V was shortened by 3 bases and J by 0 bases, with 9 bases between the two germline ends. In germline, CDR1 is SGHTA, CDR2 FQGTGA. CDR3 loop: CASSLYKVSYNEQFF. Here the CDR3 DNA reads TGTGCCAGCAGCTTGTACAAAGTCTCCTACAATGAGCAGTTCTTC.

The chain couples TRBV7-2 to TRBJ2-1; the match to TRBD2 covers 10 bases. The CDR3 extends over 15 amino acids. V shed 5 bases and J 2 bases; nucleotides not matched to a gene: 3. Looked up from germline, CDR1 is SGHTA and CDR2 is FQGNSA. Here the CDR3 DNA reads TGTGCCAGCAGCGTCGGACTAGCGGCCTACAATGAGCAGTTCTTC. Translating gives CASSVGLAAYNEQFF.

The J gene is TRBJ1-1, the V gene TRBV6-1; D is possibly TRBD1 (5 bases). Deletions cut 2 bases from V and 7 bases from J, with 11 bases between. CDR1 MNHNS and CDR2 SASEGT come from the germline V gene. This CDR3 region has 13 residues. For the CDR3, the DNA is TGTGCCAGCAGTGAATGGGGCGGATTTGAAGCTTTCTTT. This codes for CASSEWGGFEAFF.

The DNA of the CDR3 is TGCGCCAGCAGCCCGGACAGGGGTGTTCCATACAATGAGCAGTTCTTC. It yields the protein CASSPDRGVPYNEQFF. The rearrangement joins TRBV4-1 to TRBJ2-1, with 9 positions matching TRBD1. The germline CDR1 and CDR2 sequences are MGHRA and YSYEKL. Germline trimming cut 4 bases from V and 4 bases from J; bases unmatched to any gene: 8. The CDR3 is 16 residues long.

Of note for this clonotype: A read error is likely, as this CDR3 ends without the conserved phenylalanine or tryptophan. The chain combines TRBV2 with TRBJ1-1; D gene unclear. This CDR3 is built from 13 residues. Germline values: CDR1 SNHLY, CDR2 FYNNEI. V was cut by 0 bases and J by 6 bases, with 8 bases left in between. For the CDR3, the DNA is TGTGCCAGCAGTGAAGCGACGGACCCTGAAGCTTTCTTA. Translation gives CASSEATDPEAFL.

This clonotype was observed a single time. The rearrangement uses TRBV14 and TRBJ2-6; D is tentatively TRBD1 or TRBD2 (5 bases each). Trimming left V 8 bases short and J 4 bases short, with 18 bases between. CDR1 and CDR2 (germline): SGHDN, FVKESK. This CDR3 spans 16 amino acids. This chain's CDR3 is CASPGTGRLGANVLTF. In nucleotides, the CDR3 is TGTGCCAGCCCCGGGACGGGCCGTCTGGGGGCCAACGTCCTGACTTTC.

In its sample, this clonotype was seen a few times. The chain joins TRBV12-3 or TRBV12-4 to TRBJ2-1, with D possibly called TRBD1 or TRBD2 (5 bases each). The germline V and J ends were trimmed by 3 bases and 6 bases, with 15 bases remaining between them. The CDR3 has 15 amino acids. CDR3 in DNA: TGTGCCAGCAGTTTCCGGAGAGGGACCCTCAATGAGCAGTTCTTC. Translating it yields CASSFRRGTLNEQFF.